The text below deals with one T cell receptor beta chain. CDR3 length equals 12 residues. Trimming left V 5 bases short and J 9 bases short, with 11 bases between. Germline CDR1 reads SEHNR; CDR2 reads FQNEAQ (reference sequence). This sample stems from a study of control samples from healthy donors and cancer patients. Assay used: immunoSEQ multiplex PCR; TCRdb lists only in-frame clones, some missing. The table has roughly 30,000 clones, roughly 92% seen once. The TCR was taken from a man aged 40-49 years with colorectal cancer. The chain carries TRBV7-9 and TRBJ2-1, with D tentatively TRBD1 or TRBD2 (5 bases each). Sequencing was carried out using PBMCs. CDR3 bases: TGTGCCAGCAGCCAGGGACCTACTGAGCAGTTCTTC. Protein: CASSQGPTEQFF.